Described below is a single T cell receptor (beta chain) sequence and its context. Its target is unknown. CDR1 and CDR2 (germline): SGHNT, YYREEE (reference sequence). The CDR3 sequence is 13 residues long. The V gene lost 1 base and the J gene lost 5 bases, with 6 bases spanning the gap. Generated by immunoSEQ multiplex PCR, the TCRdb table keeps only in-frame clones and is missing some. In the table there are about 150,000 clones, less than 90% of which are singletons. The sample originates from a study of T cell responses to AZD1222 COVID-19 vaccine. Study at large: The analysis combined second doses at about 4 or about 12 weeks. Overall study findings and caveats: In all cases, repertoires were sampled only after the peak T cell response. Spike-wide coverage was observed for vaccine-associated CD4 TCRs, with dominant responses at 160-218 and 743-854.

The chain couples TRBV5-4 to TRBJ2-2; no clear D. This sample comprised peripheral blood, obtained on day 0 of AZD1222 vaccination. The clonotype comes from an adult in good health. The CDR3 bases are TGTGCCAGCAGCTTGAAGGGTACCGGGGAGCTGTTTTTT. It specifies CASSLKGTGELFF.